A selection of T cell receptor beta chains follows, all from one sample in a study of cytomegalovirus exposure and HLA in healthy donors. Measured with immunoSEQ multiplex PCR; TCRdb has only the in-frame clones, and not every one. Of more than 95,000 clones in the sample, 75% to 85% were seen once. Sequenced material: PBMCs. These receptors all stem from a man younger than 40 in good health and CMV-seropositive. Both conserved end residues are trimmed from each CDR3.

J gene	V gene	CDR3 protein
TRBJ2-2	TRBV2	ASRLDRNTGELF
TRBJ2-7	TRBV27	ASSLSGAYEQY
TRBJ2-5	TRBV7-3	ASIPVRLQY
TRBJ1-2	TRBV5-6	ASAFQGAGGYT
TRBJ1-1	TRBV7-8	ASSLAYVGRTEAF
TRBJ1-3	TRBV9	ASSPLWTGRTIGNTIY
TRBJ1-1	TRBV6-1	ASSEYQSAYEAF
TRBJ1-2	TRBV6-1	ASSLGRPYGYT
TRBJ1-2	TRBV7-8	ASSFTDYGYT
TRBJ1-1	TRBV4-1	ASSDRGLMNTEAF